This TCR beta chain originates from a study of T cells in Graves' hyperthyroidism and ophthalmopathy (dated by TCRdb to between 2018 and 2021). Regarding the complete study: Peripheral blood samples were taken at initial diagnosis, before any treatment was given. After sampling, hyperthyroidism patients received methimazole starting at 30 mg daily, and ophthalmopathy patients received high-dose intravenous methylprednisolone. The roughly 100 discovery patients were randomly split 7:3 into training and test sets. Whether ophthalmopathy could be predicted prospectively was tested in an independent validation cohort made up of roughly 20 hyperthyroidism patients plus 17 patients who later progressed to ophthalmopathy. The paper reports TCR Vbeta CDR3 sequencing of 130 to 150 peripheral blood samples: under 45 ophthalmopathy, 70 to 85 hyperthyroidism and around 17 progressor patients. To identify distinguishing TCR V-J signatures, a discovery cohort of 95 to 100 patients was used, comprising approximately 40 with Graves' ophthalmopathy and roughly 60 with stable Graves' hyperthyroidism. In addition, the study compared T-cell repertoires in thyroid tissue and in blood from over 5 Graves' hyperthyroidism patients.

As concerns this clonotype: The antigen it binds to is not known. Per-base quality was not reported, and no clone a single base away is much larger than it.

Amplification of TCR beta CDR3 regions was carried out from RNA transcripts. A first-round RT-PCR of the TCR CDR3 used the HTBI primer set with the Qiagen OneStep RT-PCR kit. The libraries were constructed in a second round of multiplex PCR and then size-selected and purified. The libraries were sequenced on an Illumina HiSeq2000 using paired-end 100 bp reads. As for how the authors treated the data: SOAPnuke was used to process the raw data, throwing out any read that contained adapters or uncalled bases, had a mean Phred below 15, or lacked an exact constant-primer or identifier match. High-quality paired reads were merged with COPE v1.2.5, and unique nucleotide sequences were defined as clonotypes. MiTCR v1.1 was used to align clonotypes to the IMGT TRBV, TRBD and TRBJ reference segments. The analysis included only V-J combinations with a frequency above 0.0001, which together covered roughly 99% of the repertoires. The TCS score was defined as the ratio of F50 (clonal expansion) to E x V (chaos), calculated using BLOSUM62-based TCRdist between CDR3 peptides within each V-J. Welch's t-statistics and random forest reduced 450 to 600 V-J features to fewer than 15, which were used in a naive Bayes classifier (R e1071). The similarity between thyroid and blood repertoires was quantified using the Morisita-Horn index. TCRdb reworked the public reads: Q25 trimming with fastp, MiXCR clone assembly, productive beta chains retained. Entries that share a CDR3 protein sequence are merged under the most common genes and DNA. None of the V and J calls come from the authors' own analysis; TCRdb made them. The sample table contains 600,000 to 800,000 distinct CDR3 sequences; only one count was recorded for 35% of them. The top ten clonotypes cover around 29% of the sample.

Graves' hyperthyroidism was defined as stable when no progression to ophthalmopathy occurred over 18 months of follow-up. The hyperthyroidism patients were between 18 and 65 years old and newly diagnosed, with a disease duration of less than 2 months. Any patient with an uncontrolled infection, another autoimmune disease, pregnancy or lactation was excluded. Diagnoses were based on clinical symptoms, serum thyroxine and TRAb, thyroid ultrasound and orbital computed tomography. PBMCs were separated from roughly 10 ml of fresh peripheral blood using Ficoll-Paque density gradient centrifugation. Total RNA was extracted using Trizol reagent, and RNA quality was assessed on an Agilent 2100 Bioanalyzer. Relative to germline, V is 8 bases shorter and J is 5 bases shorter, with 19 bases between their ends. Reading the germline V gene gives CDR1 SGHAT and CDR2 FQNNGV. Its CDR3 holds 15 amino acids, cysteine through phenylalanine. Only the CDR3 region is kept as DNA, spanning 45 bases read in frame from base 1.

Overall results and qualifications from the work: In validation, the model predicted progression to ophthalmopathy with 65% to 71% sensitivity and approximately 74% specificity, a median of about 6 months before onset. Ophthalmopathy was separated from stable hyperthyroidism by a 13 V-J signature model, with approximately 86% sensitivity and roughly 84% specificity obtained in cross-validation and 80%/75% obtained in testing. Most expanded thyroid clonotypes (frequency above 0.001) were also detected in blood, a finding suggesting that blood repertoires may reflect thyroid immune responses. Sample size was not statistically predetermined, and blinding of investigators to group allocation was not performed.

Recombination connected TRBV11-2 to TRBJ1-5, with no confident D gene call. The TCR sequence derives from a middle-aged woman with Graves' hyperthyroidism. The sequenced material came from blood. The CDR3 has the sequence CASGVGSAVDQPQHF. The DNA is as follows: TGTGCCAGCGGCGTCGGATCGGCAGTTGATCAGCCCCAGCATTTT.